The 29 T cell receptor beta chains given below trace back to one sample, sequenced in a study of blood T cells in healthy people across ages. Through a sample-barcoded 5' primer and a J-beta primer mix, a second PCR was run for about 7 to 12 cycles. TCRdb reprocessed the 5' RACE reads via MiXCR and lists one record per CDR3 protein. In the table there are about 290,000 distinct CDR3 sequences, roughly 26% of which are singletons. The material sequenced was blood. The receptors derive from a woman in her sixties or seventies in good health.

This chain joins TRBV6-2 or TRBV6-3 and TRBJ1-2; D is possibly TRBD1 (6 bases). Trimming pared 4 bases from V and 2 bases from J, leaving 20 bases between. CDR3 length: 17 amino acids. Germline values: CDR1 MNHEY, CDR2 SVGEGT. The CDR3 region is CASSSRQATAANYGYTF. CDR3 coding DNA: TGTGCCAGCAGTTCAAGACAGGCCACTGCGGCGAACTATGGCTACACCTTC.

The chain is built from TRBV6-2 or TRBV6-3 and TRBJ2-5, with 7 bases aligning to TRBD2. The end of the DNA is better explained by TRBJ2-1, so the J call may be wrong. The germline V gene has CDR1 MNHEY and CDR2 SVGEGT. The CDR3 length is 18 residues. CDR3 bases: TGTGCCAGCAGTTACCTGACAACTAGCGTTAGGTACATCGATGAGCAGTTCTTC. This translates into CASSYLTTSVRYIDEQFF.

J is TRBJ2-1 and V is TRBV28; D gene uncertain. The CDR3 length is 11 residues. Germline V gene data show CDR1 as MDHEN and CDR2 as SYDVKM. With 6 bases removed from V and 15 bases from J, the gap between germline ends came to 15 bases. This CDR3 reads CASSLNPTWFF. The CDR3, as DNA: TGTGCCAGCAGCTTAAACCCCACCTGGTTCTTC.

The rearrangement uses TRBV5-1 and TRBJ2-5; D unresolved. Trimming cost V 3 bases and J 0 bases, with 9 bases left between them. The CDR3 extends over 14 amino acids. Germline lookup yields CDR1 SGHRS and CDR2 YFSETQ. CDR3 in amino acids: CASSSGPYQETQYF. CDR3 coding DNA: TGCGCCAGCAGCTCAGGACCGTACCAAGAGACCCAGTACTTC.

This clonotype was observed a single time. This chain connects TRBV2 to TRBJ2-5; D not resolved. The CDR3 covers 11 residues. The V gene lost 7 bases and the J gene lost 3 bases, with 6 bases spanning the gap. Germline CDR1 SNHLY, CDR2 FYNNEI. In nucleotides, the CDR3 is TGTGCCAGCACTAAGGAAGAGACCCAGTACTTC. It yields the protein CASTKEETQYF.

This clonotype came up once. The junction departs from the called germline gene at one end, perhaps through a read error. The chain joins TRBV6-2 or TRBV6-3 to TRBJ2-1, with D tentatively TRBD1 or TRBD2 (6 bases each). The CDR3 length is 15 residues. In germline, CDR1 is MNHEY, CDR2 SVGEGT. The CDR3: CVSSRGPPTYNEQFF. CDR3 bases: TGTGTCAGCAGTCGGGGGCCGCCAACCTACAATGAGCAGTTCTTC.

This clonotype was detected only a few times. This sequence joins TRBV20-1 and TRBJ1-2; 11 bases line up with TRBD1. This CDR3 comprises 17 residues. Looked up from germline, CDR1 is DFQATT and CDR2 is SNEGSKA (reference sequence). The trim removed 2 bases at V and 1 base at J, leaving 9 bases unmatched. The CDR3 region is CSARYKGTGGFNYGYTF. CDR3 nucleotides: TGCAGTGCTAGATATAAGGGGACAGGGGGTTTTAACTATGGCTACACCTTC.

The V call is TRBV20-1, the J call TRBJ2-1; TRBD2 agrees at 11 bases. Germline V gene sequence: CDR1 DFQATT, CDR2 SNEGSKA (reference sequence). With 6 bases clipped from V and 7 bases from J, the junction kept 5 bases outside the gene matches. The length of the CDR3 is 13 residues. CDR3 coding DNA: TGCAGTGCGGGGACTAGCGGAGGGAATGAGCAGTTCTTC. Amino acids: CSAGTSGGNEQFF.

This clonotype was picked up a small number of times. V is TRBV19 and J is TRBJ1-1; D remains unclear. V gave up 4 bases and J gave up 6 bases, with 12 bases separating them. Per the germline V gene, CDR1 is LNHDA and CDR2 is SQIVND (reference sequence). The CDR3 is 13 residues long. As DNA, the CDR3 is TGTGCCAGTAGTACGCCAGGTTTTTCTGAAGCTTTCTTT. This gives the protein CASSTPGFSEAFF.

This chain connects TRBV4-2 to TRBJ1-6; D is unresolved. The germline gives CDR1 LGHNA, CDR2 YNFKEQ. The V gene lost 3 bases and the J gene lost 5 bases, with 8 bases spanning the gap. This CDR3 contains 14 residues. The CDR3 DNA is TGTGCCAGCAGCCATGTGGGAGATAATTCACCCCTCCACTTT. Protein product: CASSHVGDNSPLHF.

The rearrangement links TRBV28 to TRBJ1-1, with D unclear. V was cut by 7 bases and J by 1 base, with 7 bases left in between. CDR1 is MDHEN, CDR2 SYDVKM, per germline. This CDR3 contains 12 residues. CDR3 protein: CASNPANTEAFF. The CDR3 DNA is TGTGCCAGCAATCCAGCGAACACTGAAGCTTTCTTT.

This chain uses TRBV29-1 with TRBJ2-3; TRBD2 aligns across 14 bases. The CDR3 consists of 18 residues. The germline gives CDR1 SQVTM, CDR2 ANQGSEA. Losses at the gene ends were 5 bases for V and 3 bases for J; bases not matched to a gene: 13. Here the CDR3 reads CSVPSRGLAGDGTDTQYF. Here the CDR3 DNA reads TGCAGCGTTCCCTCTAGGGGACTAGCGGGAGATGGTACAGATACGCAGTATTTT.

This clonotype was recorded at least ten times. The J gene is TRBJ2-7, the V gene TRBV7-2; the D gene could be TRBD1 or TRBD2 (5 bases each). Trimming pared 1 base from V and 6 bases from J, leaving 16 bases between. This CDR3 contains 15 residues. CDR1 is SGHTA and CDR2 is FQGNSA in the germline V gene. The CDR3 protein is CASSLDSGRDSEQYF. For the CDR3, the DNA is TGTGCCAGCAGCTTAGACTCGGGGCGCGATAGCGAGCAGTACTTC. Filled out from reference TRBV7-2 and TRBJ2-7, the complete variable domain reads GAGVSQSPSNKVTEKGKDVELRCDPISGHTALYWYRQSLGQGLEFLIYFQGNSAPDKSGLPSDRFSAERTGGSVSTLTIQRTQQEDSAVYLCASSLDSGRDSEQYFGPGTRLTVT.

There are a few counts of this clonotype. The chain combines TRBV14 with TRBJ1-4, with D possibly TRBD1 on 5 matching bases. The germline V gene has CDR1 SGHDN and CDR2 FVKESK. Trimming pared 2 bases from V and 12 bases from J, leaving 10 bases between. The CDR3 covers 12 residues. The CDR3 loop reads CASSQLPGQLFF. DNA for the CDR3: TGTGCCAGCAGCCAACTGCCGGGACAACTGTTTTTT.

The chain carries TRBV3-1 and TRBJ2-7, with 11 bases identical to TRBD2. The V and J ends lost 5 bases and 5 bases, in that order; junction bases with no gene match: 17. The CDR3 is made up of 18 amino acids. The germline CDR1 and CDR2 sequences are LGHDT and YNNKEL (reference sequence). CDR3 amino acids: CASSLSRLAGGTRDEQYF. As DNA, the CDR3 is TGTGCCAGCAGCTTATCAAGGCTAGCGGGAGGAACGAGGGACGAGCAGTACTTC.

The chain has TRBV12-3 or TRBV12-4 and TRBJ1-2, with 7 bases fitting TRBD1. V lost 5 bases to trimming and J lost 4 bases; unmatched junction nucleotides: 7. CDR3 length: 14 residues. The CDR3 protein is CASSTADRVYGYTF. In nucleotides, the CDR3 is TGTGCCAGCAGTACAGCCGACAGGGTCTATGGCTACACCTTC.

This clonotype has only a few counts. The CDR3 DNA follows: TGCGCCAGCAGCCGCGCACGGGGAGATGAAAAACTGTTTTTT. This codes for CASSRARGDEKLFF. This rearrangement joins TRBV5-1 to TRBJ1-4, with no clear D. The germline V gene encodes CDR1 SGHRS and CDR2 YFSETQ. This CDR3 has 14 residues. V lost 4 bases, J lost 6 bases, and 13 bases lay in between.

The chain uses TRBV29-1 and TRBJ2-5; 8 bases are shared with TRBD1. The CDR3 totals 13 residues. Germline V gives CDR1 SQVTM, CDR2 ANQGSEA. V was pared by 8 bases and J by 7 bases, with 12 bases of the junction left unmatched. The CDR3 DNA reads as TGCAGCATCGCCGGGACAGGCAGGGGGACCCAGTACTTC. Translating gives CSIAGTGRGTQYF.

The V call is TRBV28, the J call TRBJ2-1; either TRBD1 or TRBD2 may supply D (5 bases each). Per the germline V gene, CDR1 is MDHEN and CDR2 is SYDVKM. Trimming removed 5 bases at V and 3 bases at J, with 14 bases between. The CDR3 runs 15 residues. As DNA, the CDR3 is TGTGCCAGCAGTCTTCAGGGAAGCGGCTACAATGAGCAGTTCTTC. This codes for CASSLQGSGYNEQFF.

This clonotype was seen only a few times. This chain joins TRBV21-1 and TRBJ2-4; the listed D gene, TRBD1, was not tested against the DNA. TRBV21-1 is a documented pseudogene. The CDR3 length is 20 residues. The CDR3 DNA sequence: TGTGCCAGCGGATCACAGGAGAGGGGGCCCAATAAGTTCGCCAAAAACATTCAGTACTTC. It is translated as CASGSQERGPNKFAKNIQYF.

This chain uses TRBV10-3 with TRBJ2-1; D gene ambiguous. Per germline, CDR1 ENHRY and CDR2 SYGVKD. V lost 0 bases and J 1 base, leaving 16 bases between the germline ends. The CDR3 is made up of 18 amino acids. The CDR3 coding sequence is TGTGCCATCAGTGAGTCGTCGAGCACCCCGTCATCCTACAATGAGCAGTTCTTC. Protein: CAISESSSTPSSYNEQFF.

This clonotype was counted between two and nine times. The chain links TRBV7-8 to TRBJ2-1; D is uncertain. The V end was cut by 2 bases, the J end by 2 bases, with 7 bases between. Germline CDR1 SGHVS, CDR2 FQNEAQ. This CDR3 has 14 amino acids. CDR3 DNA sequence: TGTGCCAGCAGCTTACGCACACCCTACAATGAGCAGTTCTTC. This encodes CASSLRTPYNEQFF.

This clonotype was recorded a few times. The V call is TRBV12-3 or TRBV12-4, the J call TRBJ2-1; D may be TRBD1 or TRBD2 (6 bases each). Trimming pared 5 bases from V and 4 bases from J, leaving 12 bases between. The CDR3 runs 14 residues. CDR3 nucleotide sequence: TGTGCCAGCAGTCCGCGGGACATATACAATGAGCAGTTCTTC. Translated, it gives CASSPRDIYNEQFF.

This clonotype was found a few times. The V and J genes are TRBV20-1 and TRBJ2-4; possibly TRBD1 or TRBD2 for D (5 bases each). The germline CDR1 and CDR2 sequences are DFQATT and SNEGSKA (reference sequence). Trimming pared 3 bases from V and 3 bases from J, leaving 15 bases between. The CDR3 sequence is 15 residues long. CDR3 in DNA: TGCAGTGCTAGCGAGGGGCGGAATGGCAAAAACATTCAGTACTTC. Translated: CSASEGRNGKNIQYF.

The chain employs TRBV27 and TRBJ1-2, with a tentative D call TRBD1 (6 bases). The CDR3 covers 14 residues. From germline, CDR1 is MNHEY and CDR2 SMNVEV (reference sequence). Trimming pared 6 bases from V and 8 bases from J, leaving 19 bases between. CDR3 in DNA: TGTGCCAGCAGCCCCATATGGGGGGCAGAGGGCTACACCTTC. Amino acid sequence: CASSPIWGAEGYTF.

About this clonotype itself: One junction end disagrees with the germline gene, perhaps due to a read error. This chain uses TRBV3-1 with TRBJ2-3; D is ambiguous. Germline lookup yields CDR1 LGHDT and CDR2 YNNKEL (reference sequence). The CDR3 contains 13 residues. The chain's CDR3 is CASNQDPLADAYF. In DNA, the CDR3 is TGTGCCAGCAACCAAGACCCACTCGCTGACGCGTATTTT.

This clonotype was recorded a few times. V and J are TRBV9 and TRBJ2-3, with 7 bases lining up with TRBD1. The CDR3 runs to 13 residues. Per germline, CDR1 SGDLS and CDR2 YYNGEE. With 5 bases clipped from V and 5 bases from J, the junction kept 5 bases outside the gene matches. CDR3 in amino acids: CASRATGKDTQYF. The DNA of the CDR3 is TGTGCCAGCAGGGCGACAGGGAAAGATACGCAGTATTTT. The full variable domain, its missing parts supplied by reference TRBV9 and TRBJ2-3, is DSGVTQTPKHLITATGQRVTLRCSPRSGDLSVYWYQQSLDQGLQFLIQYYNGEERAKGNILERFSAQQFPDLHSELNLSSLELGDSALYFCASRATGKDTQYFGPGTRLTVL.

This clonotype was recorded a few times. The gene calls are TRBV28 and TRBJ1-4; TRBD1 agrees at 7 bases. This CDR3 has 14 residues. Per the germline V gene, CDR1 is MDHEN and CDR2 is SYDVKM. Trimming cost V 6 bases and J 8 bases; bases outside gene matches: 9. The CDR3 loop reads CASSQRQGWEKLFF. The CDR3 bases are TGTGCCAGCAGCCAACGACAGGGATGGGAAAAACTGTTTTTT.

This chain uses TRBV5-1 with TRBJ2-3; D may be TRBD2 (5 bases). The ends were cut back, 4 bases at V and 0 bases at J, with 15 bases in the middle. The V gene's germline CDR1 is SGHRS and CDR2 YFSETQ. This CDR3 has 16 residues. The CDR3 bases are TGCGCCAGCAGCCCGGACTGGGATACTAGCACAGATACGCAGTATTTT. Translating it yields CASSPDWDTSTDTQYF.